This T cell receptor (beta chain) originates from a study of tumor and adjacent non-tumor tissue in lung cancer. The template was RNA from unsorted bulk tissue. The CDR3 has 15 residues. Per the germline V gene, CDR1 is SGHTA and CDR2 is FQGTGA. Trimming pared 7 bases from V and 0 bases from J, leaving 16 bases between. The library came from three nested PCR rounds adapted from ARM-PCR protocols. MiXCR, applied by TCRdb to the multiplex PCR reads, yields one record per CDR3 protein. Altogether about 200,000 distinct CDR3 sequences are present, around 71% being singletons, with the ten largest covering 20% to 25%.

The specimen sequenced was lung tumor tissue. The chain has TRBV7-3 and TRBJ2-7; D is uncertain. The source is a man in his 60s with non-small cell lung cancer. CDR3 bases: TGTGCCAGCATCGTGGACGGTACGAGCTCCTACGAGCAGTACTTC. Translating gives CASIVDGTSSYEQYF.